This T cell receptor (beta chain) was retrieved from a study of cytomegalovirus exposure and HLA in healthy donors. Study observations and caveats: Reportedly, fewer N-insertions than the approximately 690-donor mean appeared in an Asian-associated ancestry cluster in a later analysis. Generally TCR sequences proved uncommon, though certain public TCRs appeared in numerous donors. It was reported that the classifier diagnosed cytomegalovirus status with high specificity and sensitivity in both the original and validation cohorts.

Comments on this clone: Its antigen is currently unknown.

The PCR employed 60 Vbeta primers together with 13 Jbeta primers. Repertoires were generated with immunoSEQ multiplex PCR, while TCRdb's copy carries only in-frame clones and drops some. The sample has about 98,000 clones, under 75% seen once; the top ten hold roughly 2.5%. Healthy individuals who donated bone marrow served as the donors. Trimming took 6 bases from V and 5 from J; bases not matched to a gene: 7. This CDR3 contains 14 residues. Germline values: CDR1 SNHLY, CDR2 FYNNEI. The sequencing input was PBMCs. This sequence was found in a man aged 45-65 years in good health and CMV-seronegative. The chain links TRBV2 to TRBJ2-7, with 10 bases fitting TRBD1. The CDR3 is CASRRDRGTHEQYF. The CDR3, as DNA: TGTGCCAGCAGGAGGGACAGGGGAACGCACGAGCAGTACTTC.